A selection of T cell receptor beta chains follows, all from one sample in a study of tumor and adjacent non-tumor tissue in lung cancer. TCRdb used MiXCR to reprocess the multiplex PCR reads, holding one entry per CDR3 protein. The sample includes 50,000 to 60,000 distinct CDR3 sequences, 70% to 80% of them seen just once. The specimen was distant non-tumor lung tissue. These receptors were collected from a woman in her sixties with non-small cell lung cancer. CDR3s leave out the opening cysteine and the closing phenylalanine or tryptophan. Each record gives: CDR3 protein, clone size, J gene, V gene, CDR3 length. A row's size may be missing; if present it is once, few, many or a size class.

ASFAIAAGSGELF	-	TRBJ2-2	TRBV5-1	13
SIGNEHF	once	TRBJ2-1	TRBV29-1	7
ASSLGTGSTQETHY	-	TRBJ2-5	TRBV12-3/TRBV12-4	14
ASSQILNQPQH	-	TRBJ1-5	TRBV4-1	11
ASSIEGTEAF	-	TRBJ1-1	TRBV19	10
ASNWAGGSNQPQH	many	TRBJ1-5	TRBV28	13
ASRPSQGANAGNTIY	-	TRBJ1-3	TRBV28	15
ARSRDRAGGKQY	-	TRBJ2-7	TRBV11-2	12
VSSHRDGITDTQY	-	TRBJ2-3	TRBV12-3/TRBV12-4	13
ASSPQAGFFGYTEAF	-	TRBJ1-1	TRBV6-2/TRBV6-3	15
SARDLRNTEAF	-	TRBJ1-1	TRBV20-1	11
AISESGRVGRGDDEQF	few	TRBJ2-1	TRBV10-3	16
AGSQEDLAGGPSDTQY	-	TRBJ2-3	TRBV4-3	16
ASSHTQVANEAF	-	TRBJ1-1	TRBV4-1	12
ASRLTGGAPYKQF	few	-	TRBV6-6	13
ASSHNRDGAGT	-	TRBJ1-2	TRBV14	11
SPSGTSGILRYDEQF	-	TRBJ2-1	TRBV20-1	15
ASSLHVPNYGYT	-	TRBJ1-2	TRBV28	12
ASSTGTFTDTQY	many	TRBJ2-3	TRBV7-8	12
VSSPERWDEQF	-	TRBJ2-1	TRBV4-3	11
TSNHPLGRAITEAF	-	TRBJ1-1	TRBV4-1	14
ASSLSIPGQANGYT	many	TRBJ1-2	TRBV28	14
ACSPNQRGPNQPQH	-	TRBJ1-5	TRBV12-3/TRBV12-4	14
ASTSPGGSSSYEQY	many	TRBJ2-7	TRBV28	14
SAQGYPNEDYEQY	-	TRBJ2-7	TRBV29-1	13
TSSYKETQY	few	TRBJ2-5	TRBV7-9	9
ASSLAEGNKETQY	-	TRBJ2-5	TRBV12-3/TRBV12-4	13
ASRRLCGAEAF	-	TRBJ1-1	TRBV11-1	11
ASSLSSLYSNYGYT	-	TRBJ1-2	TRBV4-2	14
SVEGLDSLSYNEQF	many	TRBJ2-1	TRBV29-1	14
ISSQRGLSTDTQY	once	TRBJ2-3	TRBV4-1	13
ASSLEFRYNEQF	once	TRBJ2-1	TRBV12-3/TRBV12-4	12
ATSLEDTYNSPLH	-	TRBJ1-6	TRBV11-3	13
SAGGRGNTEAF	-	TRBJ1-1	TRBV20-1	11
VSNYGEEWGGTRIEAF	-	TRBJ1-1	TRBV6-6	16
ASSPQPQGLETQY	medium-sized	TRBJ2-5	TRBV5-5	13
ASKTAGRLLEQY	once	TRBJ2-7	TRBV6-2/TRBV6-3	12
ASLNPSRIPYGYT	-	TRBJ1-2	TRBV6-2/TRBV6-3	13
STRGAPRGNSPLH	-	TRBJ1-6	TRBV20-1	13
SVVEQY	medium-sized	TRBJ2-7	TRBV29-1	6
VSSAGGNTEAF	-	TRBJ1-1	TRBV7-9	11
ATGRQRKTEAF	-	TRBJ1-1	TRBV6-5	11
SVGTDTQF	-	TRBJ2-3	TRBV29-1	8
ASGTGPGEQY	medium-sized	TRBJ2-7	TRBV6-5	10
ARSLARLQETEAF	-	TRBJ1-1	TRBV11-2	13
ASTPKETQY	-	TRBJ2-5	TRBV5-5	9
ANSQDPGEFNTGELF	-	TRBJ2-2	TRBV4-3	15
ASSWTQSSRASLLT	-	TRBJ2-6	TRBV6-1	14
ASSSTGTVGGTQY	-	TRBJ2-5	TRBV11-2	13
ASSQGRGPAETQY	medium-sized	TRBJ2-5	TRBV4-2	13
ASSVIDQAQH	-	TRBJ1-5	TRBV6-6	10
VSSYFGEQC	-	TRBJ2-7	TRBV6-2/TRBV6-3	9
ASRNRGYEQY	-	TRBJ2-7	TRBV11-2	10
ASSFLGEQY	many	TRBJ2-7	TRBV7-9	9
SAGNSRSGQPQY	-	-	TRBV29-1	12
IARESGTYEQY	-	TRBJ2-7	TRBV20-1	11
ASSSLAEGLYNEQF	-	TRBJ2-1	TRBV12-3/TRBV12-4	14